The clone carrying this T cell receptor beta chain was seen many times. As yet, its antigen is unknown. The record originates from a study of beta chain features in type 1 diabetes. Study-level points and caveats: A moderate, significant TCRB CDR3 shortening appeared in type 1 diabetes across four CD4+ subsets. Cells carrying high TCR expression could end up over-represented when cDNA is sequenced. PCR, the amplification step, might favor shorter templates, equally in patients and controls.

Germline loops: CDR1 SGHTS, CDR2 YDEGEE. V dropped 2 bases and J dropped 9 bases, with 12 bases sitting between them. There are 13 residues in the CDR3. The investigators reverse transcribed all of the isolated RNA, so they sequenced expressed TCRB transcripts. Repertoires were generated with immunoSEQ multiplex PCR, while TCRdb's copy carries only in-frame clones and drops some. The sample includes roughly 300,000 clones, around 15% of them seen just once. CD45RO/CCR7/CD25/CD127/CD95/CD27 sorting isolated CD4+ naive, central memory, regulatory and stem cell-like memory cells. The sequencing input was central memory CD4+ T cells from blood. The receptor was derived from a man between 25 and 39 years old in good health. This rearrangement joins TRBV5-8 to TRBJ2-1; D gene uncertain. CDR3 nucleotide sequence: TGTGCCAGCAGCTTTTTGAGTCGCGGTGAGCAGTTCTTC. Translation gives CASSFLSRGEQFF. The whole variable domain, filled in from reference TRBV5-8 and TRBJ2-1, reads EAGVTQSPTHLIKTRGQQATLRCSPISGHTSVYWYQQALGLGLQFLLWYDEGEERNRGNFPPRFSGRQFPNYSSELNVNALELEDSALYLCASSFLSRGEQFFGPGTRLTVL.